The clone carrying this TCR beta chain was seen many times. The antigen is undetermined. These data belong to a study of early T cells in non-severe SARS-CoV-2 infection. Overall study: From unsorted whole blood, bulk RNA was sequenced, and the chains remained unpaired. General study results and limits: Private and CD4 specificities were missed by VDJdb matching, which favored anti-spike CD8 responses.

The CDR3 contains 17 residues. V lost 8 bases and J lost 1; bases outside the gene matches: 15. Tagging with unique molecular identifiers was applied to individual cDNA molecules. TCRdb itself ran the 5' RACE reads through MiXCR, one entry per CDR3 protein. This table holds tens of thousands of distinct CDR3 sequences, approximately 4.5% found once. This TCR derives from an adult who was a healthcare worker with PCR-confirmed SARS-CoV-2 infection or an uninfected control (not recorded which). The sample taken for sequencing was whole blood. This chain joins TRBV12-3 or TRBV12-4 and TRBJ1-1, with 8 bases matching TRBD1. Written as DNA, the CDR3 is TGTGCCAGCGTAAGAGACAGGGGCCCCCATGGGAACACTGAAGCTTTCTTT. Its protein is CASVRDRGPHGNTEAFF.